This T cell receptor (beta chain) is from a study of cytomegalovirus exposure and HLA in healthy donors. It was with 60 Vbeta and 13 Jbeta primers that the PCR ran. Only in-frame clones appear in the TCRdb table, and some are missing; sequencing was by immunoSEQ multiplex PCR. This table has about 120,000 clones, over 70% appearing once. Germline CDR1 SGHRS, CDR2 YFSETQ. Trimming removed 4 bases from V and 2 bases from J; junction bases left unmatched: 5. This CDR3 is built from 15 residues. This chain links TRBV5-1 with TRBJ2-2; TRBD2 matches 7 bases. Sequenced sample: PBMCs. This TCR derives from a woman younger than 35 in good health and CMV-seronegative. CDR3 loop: CASSRTRSNTGELFF. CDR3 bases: TGCGCCAGCAGCAGGACTAGGTCCAACACCGGGGAGCTGTTTTTT.